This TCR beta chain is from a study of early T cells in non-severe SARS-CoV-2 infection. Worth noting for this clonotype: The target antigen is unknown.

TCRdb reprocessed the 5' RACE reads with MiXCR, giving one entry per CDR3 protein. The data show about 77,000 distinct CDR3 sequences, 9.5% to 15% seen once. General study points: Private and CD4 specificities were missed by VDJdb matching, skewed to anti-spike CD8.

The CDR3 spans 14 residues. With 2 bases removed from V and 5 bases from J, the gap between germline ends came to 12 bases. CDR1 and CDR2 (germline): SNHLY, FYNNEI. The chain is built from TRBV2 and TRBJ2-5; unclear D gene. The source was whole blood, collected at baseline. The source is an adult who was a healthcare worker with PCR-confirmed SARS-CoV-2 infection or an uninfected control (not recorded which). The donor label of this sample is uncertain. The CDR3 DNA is TGTGCCAGCAGTGAATCGAGTCCCCTGGAGACCCAGTACTTC. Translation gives CASSESSPLETQYF.